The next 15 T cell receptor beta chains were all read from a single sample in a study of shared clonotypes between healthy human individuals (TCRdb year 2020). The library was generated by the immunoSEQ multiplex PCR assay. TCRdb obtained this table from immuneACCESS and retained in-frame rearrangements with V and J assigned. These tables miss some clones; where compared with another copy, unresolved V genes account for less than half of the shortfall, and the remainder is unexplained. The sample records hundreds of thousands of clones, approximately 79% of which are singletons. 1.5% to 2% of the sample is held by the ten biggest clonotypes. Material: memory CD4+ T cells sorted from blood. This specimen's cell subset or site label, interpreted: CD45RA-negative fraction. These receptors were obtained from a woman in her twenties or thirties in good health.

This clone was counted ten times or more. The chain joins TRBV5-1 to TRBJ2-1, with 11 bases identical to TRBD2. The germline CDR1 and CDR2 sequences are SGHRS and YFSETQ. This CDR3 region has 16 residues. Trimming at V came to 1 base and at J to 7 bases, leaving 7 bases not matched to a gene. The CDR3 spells CASSLTSGSQGNEQFF. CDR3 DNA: TGCGCCAGCAGCTTGACTAGCGGGAGTCAGGGGAATGAGCAGTTCTTC.

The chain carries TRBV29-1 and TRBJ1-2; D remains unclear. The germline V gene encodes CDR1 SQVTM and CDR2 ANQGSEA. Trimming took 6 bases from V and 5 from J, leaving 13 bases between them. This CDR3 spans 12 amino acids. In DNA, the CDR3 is TGCAGCGTAGGGAGGCTGGGGTATGGCTACACCTTC. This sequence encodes CSVGRLGYGYTF.

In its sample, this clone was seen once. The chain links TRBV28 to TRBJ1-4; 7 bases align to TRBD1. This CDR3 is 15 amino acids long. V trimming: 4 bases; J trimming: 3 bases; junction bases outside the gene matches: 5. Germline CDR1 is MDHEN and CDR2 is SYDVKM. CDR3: CASSSGQVSNEKLFF. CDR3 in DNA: TGTGCCAGCAGTTCCGGACAGGTCTCTAATGAAAAACTGTTTTTT.

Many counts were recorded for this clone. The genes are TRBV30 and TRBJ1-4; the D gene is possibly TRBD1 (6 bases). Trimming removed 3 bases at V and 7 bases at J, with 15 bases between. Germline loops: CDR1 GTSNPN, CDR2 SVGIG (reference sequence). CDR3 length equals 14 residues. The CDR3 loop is CAWRTGILTEKLFF. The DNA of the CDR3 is TGTGCCTGGAGAACAGGGATTTTGACTGAAAAACTGTTTTTT.

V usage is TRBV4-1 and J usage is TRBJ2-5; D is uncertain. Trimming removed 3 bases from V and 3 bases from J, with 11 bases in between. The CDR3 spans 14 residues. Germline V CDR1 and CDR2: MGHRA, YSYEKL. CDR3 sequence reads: CASSHPARKETQYF. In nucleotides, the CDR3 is TGCGCCAGCAGCCACCCGGCGAGGAAAGAGACCCAGTACTTC.

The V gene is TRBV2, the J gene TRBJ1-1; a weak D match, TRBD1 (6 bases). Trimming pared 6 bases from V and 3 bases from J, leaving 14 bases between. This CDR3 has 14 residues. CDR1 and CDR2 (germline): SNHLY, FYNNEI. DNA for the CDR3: TGTGCCAGCAGCGCCAGGGGCGCCGACACTGAAGCTTTCTTT. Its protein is CASSARGADTEAFF.

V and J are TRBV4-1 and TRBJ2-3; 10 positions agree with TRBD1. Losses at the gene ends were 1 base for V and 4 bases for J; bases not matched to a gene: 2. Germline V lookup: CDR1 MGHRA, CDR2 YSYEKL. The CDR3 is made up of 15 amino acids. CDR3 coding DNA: TGCGCCAGCAGCCAAGTCGGGACAGGGGCAGATACGCAGTATTTT. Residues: CASSQVGTGADTQYF.

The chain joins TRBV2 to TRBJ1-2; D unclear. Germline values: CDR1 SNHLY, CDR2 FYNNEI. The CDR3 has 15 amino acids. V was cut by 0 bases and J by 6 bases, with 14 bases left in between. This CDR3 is CASSEAGYQRDGYTF. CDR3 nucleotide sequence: TGTGCCAGCAGTGAAGCGGGGTACCAACGAGATGGCTACACCTTC.

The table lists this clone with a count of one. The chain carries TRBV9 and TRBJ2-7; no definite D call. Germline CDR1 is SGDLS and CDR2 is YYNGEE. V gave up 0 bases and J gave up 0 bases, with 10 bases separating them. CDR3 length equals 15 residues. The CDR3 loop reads CASSVGTANSYEQYF. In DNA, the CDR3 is TGTGCCAGCAGCGTAGGTACGGCCAACTCCTACGAGCAGTACTTC.

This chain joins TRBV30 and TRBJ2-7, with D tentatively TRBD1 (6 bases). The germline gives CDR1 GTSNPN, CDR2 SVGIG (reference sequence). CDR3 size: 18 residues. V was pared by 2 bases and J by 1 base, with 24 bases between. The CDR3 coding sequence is TGTGCCTGGAGTCTCCCGGCGTGGGGACACAAAATTTCCTACGAGCAGTACTTC. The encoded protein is CAWSLPAWGHKISYEQYF.

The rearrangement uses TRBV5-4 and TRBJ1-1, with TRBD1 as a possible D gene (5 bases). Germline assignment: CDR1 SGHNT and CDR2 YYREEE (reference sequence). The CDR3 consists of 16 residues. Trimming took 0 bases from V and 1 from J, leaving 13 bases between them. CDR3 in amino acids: CASSLGGAWGNTEAFF. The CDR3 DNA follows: TGTGCCAGCAGCTTGGGAGGGGCCTGGGGGAACACTGAAGCTTTCTTT.

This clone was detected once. This CDR3 is CASSTGANTGELFF. The CDR3 DNA is TGTGCCAGCAGCACTGGAGCGAACACCGGGGAGCTGTTTTTT. The rearrangement links TRBV7-9 to TRBJ2-2; no definite D call. CDR3 length equals 14 residues. The V and J ends lost 5 bases and 0 bases respectively, with 7 bases between them. CDR1 SEHNR and CDR2 FQNEAQ come from the germline V gene (reference sequence).

The CDR3 nucleotides are TGTGCCAGCAGTTACCACAGGGGAGGTGGTAACACTGAAGCTTTCTTT. Protein sequence: CASSYHRGGGNTEAFF. The rearrangement links TRBV6-5 to TRBJ1-1, with 7 bases that match TRBD1. V shed 2 bases, J shed 2 bases, and the junction held 8 bases outside the gene matches. The CDR3 length is 16 residues. Germline CDR1 is MNHEY and CDR2 is SVGAGI.

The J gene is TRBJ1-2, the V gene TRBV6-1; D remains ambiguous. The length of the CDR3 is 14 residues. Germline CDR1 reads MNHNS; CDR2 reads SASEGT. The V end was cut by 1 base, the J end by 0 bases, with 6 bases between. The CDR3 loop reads CASSEGNANYGYTF. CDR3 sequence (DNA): TGTGCCAGCAGTGAAGGCAACGCTAACTATGGCTACACCTTC.

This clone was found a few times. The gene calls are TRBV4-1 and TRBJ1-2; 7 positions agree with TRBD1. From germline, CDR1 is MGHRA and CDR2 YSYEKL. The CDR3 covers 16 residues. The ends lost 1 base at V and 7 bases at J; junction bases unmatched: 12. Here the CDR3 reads CASSQVGTVGNGGYTF. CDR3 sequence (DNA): TGCGCCAGCAGCCAAGTAGGGACAGTCGGTAACGGTGGCTACACCTTC.